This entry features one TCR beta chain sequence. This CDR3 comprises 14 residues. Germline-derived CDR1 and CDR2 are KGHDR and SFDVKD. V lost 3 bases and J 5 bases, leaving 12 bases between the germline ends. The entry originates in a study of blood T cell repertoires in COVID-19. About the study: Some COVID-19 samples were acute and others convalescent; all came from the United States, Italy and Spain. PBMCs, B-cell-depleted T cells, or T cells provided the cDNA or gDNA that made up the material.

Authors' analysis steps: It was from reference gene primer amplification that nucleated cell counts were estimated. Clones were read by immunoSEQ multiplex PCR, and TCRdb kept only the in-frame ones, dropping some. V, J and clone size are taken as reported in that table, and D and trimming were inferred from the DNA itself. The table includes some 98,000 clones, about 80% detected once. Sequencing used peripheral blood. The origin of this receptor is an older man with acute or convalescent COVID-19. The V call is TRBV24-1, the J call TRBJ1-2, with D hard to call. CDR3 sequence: CATSDGQEIYGYTF. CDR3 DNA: TGTGCCACCAGTGATGGGCAGGAAATTTATGGCTACACCTTC.